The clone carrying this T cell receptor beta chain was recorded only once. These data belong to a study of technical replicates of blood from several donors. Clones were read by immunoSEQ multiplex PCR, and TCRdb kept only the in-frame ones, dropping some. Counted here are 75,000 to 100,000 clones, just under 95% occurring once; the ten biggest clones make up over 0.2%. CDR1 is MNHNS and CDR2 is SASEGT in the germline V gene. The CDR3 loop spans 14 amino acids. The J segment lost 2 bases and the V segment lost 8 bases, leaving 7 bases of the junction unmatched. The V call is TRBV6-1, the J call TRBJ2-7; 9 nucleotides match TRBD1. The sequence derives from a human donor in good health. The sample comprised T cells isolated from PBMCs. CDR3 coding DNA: TGTGCCAGCCCGGGACAGGGATTTACCTACGAGCAGTACTTC. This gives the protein CASPGQGFTYEQYF.